Reported below is one T cell receptor beta chain. V shed 5 bases, J shed 4 bases, and the junction held 5 bases outside the gene matches. From germline, CDR1 is SEHNR and CDR2 FQNEAQ (reference sequence). CDR3 length: 14 residues. Source study methods: Amplification from reference gene primers served as the basis for estimated nucleated cell counts. Assay used: immunoSEQ multiplex PCR; TCRdb lists only in-frame clones, some missing. V and J calls and clone size follow that table, whereas D and trimming were derived from the DNA. The repertoire has around 16,000 clones, 86% of them found once; the top ten carry 40% to 60%. These data come from a study of blood T cell repertoires in COVID-19. Study-level background: Spain, Italy and the United States supplied samples that represented acute and convalescent COVID-19. T cells, B-cell-depleted T cells, or PBMCs supplied cDNA or gDNA.

The clonotype comes from a man aged 60-69 years with acute or convalescent COVID-19. The genes are TRBV7-9 and TRBJ2-1; 7 bases line up with TRBD2. The sequenced sample consisted of peripheral blood. In DNA, the CDR3 is TGTGCCAGCAGCCCGACTAGCCGATACAATGAGCAGTTCTTC. Translation: CASSPTSRYNEQFF.